The 23 T cell receptor beta chains reported below all come from one sample, sequenced in a study of T cell repertoires in cytomegalovirus infection. TCRdb fed the reads into MiXCR, producing one record per CDR3 protein. Here the sample spans about 450,000 distinct CDR3 sequences, roughly 31% being singletons. Material: PBMCs. These receptors originate from a human donor in good health (CMV status not recorded). Some clones in this sample may be carry-over from other donors' samples.

This clonotype was seen a few times. The chain joins TRBV7-1 to TRBJ1-5; D remains ambiguous. TRBV7-1 is flagged as an ORF with uncertain function. Trimming removed 10 bases at V and 0 bases at J, with 19 bases between. The CDR3 runs 16 residues. The CDR3 nucleotides read TGTGCCATTTCCCTCAATGGCTCAAATAGCAATCAGCCCCAGCATTTT. Amino acids: CAISLNGSNSNQPQHF.

The chain combines TRBV7-8 with TRBJ2-7; D is perhaps TRBD1 or TRBD2 (6 bases each). Per germline, CDR1 SGHVS and CDR2 FQNEAQ. The CDR3 has 14 amino acids. Deletions cut 3 bases from V and 3 bases from J, with 12 bases between. This CDR3 reads CASSFHEGGYEQYF. The CDR3 DNA reads as TGTGCCAGCAGCTTCCACGAGGGGGGCTACGAGCAGTACTTC.

This rearrangement joins TRBV7-9 to TRBJ1-6, with unresolved D. CDR3 length: 15 residues. V dropped 5 bases and J dropped 7 bases, with 15 bases sitting between them. The germline CDR1 and CDR2 sequences are SEHNR and FQNEAQ (reference sequence). The CDR3 sequence: CASSPGRKGNSPLHF. As DNA, the CDR3 is TGTGCCAGCAGCCCCGGACGGAAAGGGAATTCACCCCTCCACTTT.

The chain couples TRBV29-1 to TRBJ2-3; TRBD1 matches at 7 bases. Germline V gene sequence: CDR1 SQVTM, CDR2 ANQGSEA. V gave up 3 bases and J gave up 3 bases; unmatched junction bases: 6. CDR3 length equals 14 residues. CDR3 protein: CSVEEQGSTDTQYF. As DNA, the CDR3 is TGCAGCGTTGAGGAACAGGGGTCTACAGATACGCAGTATTTT.

The chain couples TRBV29-1 to TRBJ2-7; D is unresolved. The CDR3 runs to 10 residues. V gave up 5 bases and J gave up 6 bases, with 8 bases separating them. Germline lookup yields CDR1 SQVTM and CDR2 ANQGSEA. For the CDR3, the DNA is TGCAGCGTTTTTGAAAGCGAGCAGTACTTC. This gives the protein CSVFESEQYF.

Regarding this clonotype: A read error may be the cause here, since a much bigger clone is one base away. V is TRBV11-2 and J is TRBJ1-2, with 7 positions matching TRBD1. J was trimmed by 4 bases and V by 0 bases; bases with no gene match: 8. Per the germline V gene, CDR1 is SGHAT and CDR2 is FQNNGV. This CDR3 contains 16 residues. CDR3 protein: CASSLDQGGGIYGYTF. The CDR3 DNA sequence: TGTGCCAGCAGCTTAGATCAAGGAGGGGGCATCTATGGCTACACCTTC.

J is TRBJ2-7 and V is TRBV19, with a weak D call TRBD1 (5 bases). CDR1 and CDR2 from the germline V gene are LNHDA and SQIVND (reference sequence). The germline V and J ends were trimmed by 6 bases and 0 bases, with 9 bases remaining between them. The CDR3 consists of 13 residues. The CDR3 is CASSDSYSYEQYF. CDR3 DNA: TGTGCCAGTAGCGACAGCTACTCCTACGAGCAGTACTTC.

This clonotype was seen at least ten times. The V and J genes are TRBV12-3 or TRBV12-4 and TRBJ2-2; the D is unclear. This CDR3 has 13 residues. V lost 5 bases and J 5 bases, leaving 9 bases between the germline ends. The CDR3 sequence is CASSLQETGELFF. CDR3 in DNA: TGTGCCAGCAGTCTGCAAGAGACCGGGGAGCTGTTTTTT.

J is TRBJ2-1 and V is TRBV6-4; 8 nucleotides line up with TRBD2. The CDR3 is 15 residues long. Germline trimming cut 6 bases from V and 4 bases from J; bases unmatched to any gene: 8. CDR1 is MRHNA and CDR2 is SNTAGT in the germline V gene. CDR3: CASRSSGGEYNEQFF. CDR3 DNA: TGTGCCAGCAGATCAAGCGGGGGAGAATACAATGAGCAGTTCTTC.

This clonotype was observed many times. The V gene is TRBV12-3 or TRBV12-4, the J gene TRBJ2-7; no reliable D call. This CDR3 has 16 residues. The V gene lost 2 bases and the J gene lost 4 bases, with 18 bases spanning the gap. The CDR3 loop is CASSLYGERTEYEQYF. The DNA for the CDR3 is TGTGCCAGCAGTTTATATGGTGAGAGGACGGAATACGAGCAGTACTTC.

The chain uses TRBV6-2 or TRBV6-3 and TRBJ2-5, with unresolved D. Germline V gene data show CDR1 as MNHEY and CDR2 as SVGEGT. The CDR3 has 11 amino acids. The germline V and J ends were trimmed by 6 bases and 7 bases, with 9 bases remaining between them. The CDR3 protein is CASRDPVTQYF. CDR3 in DNA: TGTGCCAGCAGGGATCCTGTGACCCAGTACTTC.

Comments on this clonotype: This may arise from a read error, as a much more abundant clone is one base away. The rearrangement joins TRBV7-2 to TRBJ2-2; a weak D match, TRBD2 (7 bases). The CDR3 has 17 residues. In germline, CDR1 is SGHTA, CDR2 FQGNSA. CDR3 DNA sequence: TGTGCCAGCAGCTCACAGGGAGGGGGAGCGAACACCGGGGAGCTGTGTTTT. Amino acids: CASSSQGGGANTGELCF.

To note about this clonotype: A single base separates this from a much larger clone, so it may be a read error. This chain links TRBV6-2 or TRBV6-3 with TRBJ2-7; D gene ambiguous. Trimming stripped 6 bases from V and 3 bases from J, with 18 bases between. This CDR3 contains 15 residues. The germline V gene has CDR1 MNHEY and CDR2 SVGEGT. CDR3 DNA: TGTGCCAGCAGCAGCGCCGGGTCTGGAATCTACGAGCAGTACTTC. Translation gives CASSSAGSGIYEQYF.

This clonotype was detected only a few times. The DNA for the CDR3 is TGTGCCAGCAGTTACTCGGGGGGCATATACAATGAGCAGTTCTTC. Residues: CASSYSGGIYNEQFF. This chain links TRBV6-5 with TRBJ2-1; D is possibly TRBD1 or TRBD2 (6 bases each). The CDR3 consists of 15 residues. CDR1 and CDR2 from the germline V gene are MNHEY and SVGAGI. V lost 0 bases and J 4 bases, leaving 10 bases between the germline ends.

The chain recombines TRBV6-5 with TRBJ1-6; TRBD1 agrees at 7 bases. Germline V gene data show CDR1 as MNHEY and CDR2 as SVGAGI. This CDR3 region has 13 residues. The V and J ends lost 6 bases and 6 bases, in that order; junction bases with no gene match: 2. This CDR3 is CASRDRANSPLHF. The CDR3 DNA follows: TGTGCCAGCAGAGACAGGGCTAATTCACCCCTCCACTTT.

The chain recombines TRBV7-9 with TRBJ2-5; 9 bases are a match to TRBD2. The J segment lost 2 bases and the V segment lost 7 bases, leaving 8 bases of the junction unmatched. Germline V lookup: CDR1 SEHNR, CDR2 FQNEAQ (reference sequence). CDR3 length equals 15 residues. CDR3 sequence: CASTGAGGLQETQYF. In nucleotides, the CDR3 is TGTGCCAGCACCGGAGCGGGGGGCTTACAAGAGACCCAGTACTTC.

The rearrangement joins TRBV19 to TRBJ1-3; 9 bases agree with TRBD1. Germline CDR1 and CDR2: LNHDA and SQIVND (reference sequence). The CDR3 has 14 residues. V was pared by 7 bases and J by 6 bases, with 7 bases of the junction left unmatched. The CDR3 protein is CASTRDRAENTIYF. CDR3 bases: TGTGCCAGTACTCGGGACAGGGCGGAAAACACCATATATTTT.

Note on this clonotype: Given a much more abundant clone one base away, this may be a read error. The rearrangement links TRBV2 to TRBJ1-5, with D tentatively TRBD2 (6 bases). The last part of the DNA fits TRBJ2-3 better; the J call may be wrong. Germline V gives CDR1 SNHLY, CDR2 FYNNEI. The CDR3 sequence is 14 residues long. The CDR3 is CASSARQDYQPQYF. The DNA for the CDR3 is TGTGCCAGCAGTGCGCGGCAGGACTATCAGCCCCAGTATTTT.

This clonotype occurred a few times. J is TRBJ1-6 and V is TRBV28; TRBD1 is a possible D gene (5 bases). With 5 bases removed from V and 9 bases from J, the gap between germline ends came to 14 bases. The CDR3 extends over 14 amino acids. Germline CDR1 reads MDHEN; CDR2 reads SYDVKM. CDR3 amino acids: CASSLGPDLSPLHF. The CDR3 DNA sequence: TGTGCCAGCAGTCTGGGACCGGACCTTTCACCCCTCCACTTT.

The chain couples TRBV10-3 to TRBJ1-2, with TRBD1 as a possible D gene (5 bases). The CDR3 is 14 residues long. Per germline, CDR1 ENHRY and CDR2 SYGVKD. Trimming shortened V by 9 bases and J by 4 bases, and 18 bases separated the two germline ends. The CDR3 region has the DNA TGTGCCATTTCAATGGGGGGGAAGGTCTATGGCTACACCTTC. This translates into CAISMGGKVYGYTF.

The rearrangement joins TRBV6-6 to TRBJ2-3, with D uncertain. The germline CDR1 and CDR2 sequences are MNHNY and SVGAGI (reference sequence). The CDR3 consists of 12 residues. Deletions cut 5 bases from V and 6 bases from J, with 9 bases between. This chain's CDR3 is CASSPRRDTQYF. In nucleotides, the CDR3 is TGTGCCAGCAGTCCGCGTAGGGATACGCAGTATTTT.

The chain has TRBV20-1 and TRBJ2-3, with TRBD1 matching over 9 bases. The CDR3 length is 15 residues. Looked up from germline, CDR1 is DFQATT and CDR2 is SNEGSKA (reference sequence). V was pared by 3 bases and J by 4 bases, with 8 bases of the junction left unmatched. The CDR3 region is CSARPGQGFPDTQYF. In nucleotides, the CDR3 is TGCAGTGCTAGGCCGGGACAGGGTTTCCCAGATACGCAGTATTTT.

The chain combines TRBV7-6 with TRBJ2-1, with 10 bases that match TRBD2. The V segment lost 7 bases and the J segment 10 bases; nucleotides outside the gene matches: 7. The CDR3 totals 13 residues. Germline values: CDR1 SGHVS, CDR2 FNYEAQ. The CDR3 region has the DNA TGTGCCAGCATCCCTAATAGCGGGGGGGAGCAGTTCTTC. Its translation is CASIPNSGGEQFF.